Described below is a single T cell receptor beta chain sequence and its context. Antigen unknown. Pooling of second doses given at about 4 or about 12 weeks was done. The V and J ends lost 1 base and 0 bases respectively, with 9 bases between them. The CDR3 has 15 amino acids. Looked up from germline, CDR1 is LGHDT and CDR2 is YNNKEL (reference sequence). Here immunoSEQ multiplex PCR was the method, and the copy in TCRdb shows in-frame clones only, minus some. The data hold about 160,000 clones, with approximately 90% observed a single time. The data belong to a study of T cell responses to AZD1222 COVID-19 vaccine. Study-wide results and limits: Most donors were white British, females outnumbered males, and clonal diversity was possibly underestimated. Among those given AZD1222, only five to seven were seropositive at baseline. The breadth and depth of Spike-specific TCRs increased once two AZD1222 doses had been given.

This sequence was found in an adult who received the AZD1222 COVID-19 vaccine. The V call is TRBV3-1 (or the pseudogene TRBV3-2), the J call TRBJ1-1, with D hard to call. The sample was peripheral blood, taken 28 days after the second AZD1222 dose. CDR3 sequence: CASSQAGPMNTEAFF. The CDR3 DNA is TGTGCCAGCAGCCAAGCAGGTCCCATGAACACTGAAGCTTTCTTT.